This is a list of T cell receptor beta chains from one sample in a study of somatic mutations in cytotoxic T cells in rheumatoid arthritis. Sequencing was performed with immunoSEQ multiplex PCR; in TCRdb, only in-frame clones are kept and a portion is missing. The sample carries under 20,000 clones, approximately 80% recorded once. Sequences were obtained from CD8+ T cells sorted from blood. Receptors originate from an adult with rheumatoid arthritis. Both conserved end residues are part of each CDR3. The order of the fields is J gene, D gene, V gene, clone size, CDR3 protein, CDR3 DNA. A D gene is named only where the DNA matches it firmly. Expanded clones are given a class, and other clones once, few, many or no size at all.

j_gene: TRBJ2-1; d_gene: .; v_gene: TRBV7-9; abundance: once; CDR3aa: CASSLVVWEQFF; CDR3nt: TGTGCCAGCAGCTTAGTGGTTTGGGAGCAGTTCTTC
j_gene: TRBJ2-7; d_gene: TRBD2; v_gene: TRBV27; abundance: .; CDR3aa: CASSLGGSVRDFPSYEQYF; CDR3nt: TGTGCCAGCAGTTTGGGGGGGTCAGTTCGGGACTTCCCTTCCTACGAGCAGTACTTC
j_gene: TRBJ2-3; d_gene: .; v_gene: TRBV13; abundance: .; CDR3aa: CASSLGRASTQYF; CDR3nt: TGTGCCAGCAGCTTAGGGAGGGCCTCTACGCAGTATTTT
j_gene: TRBJ1-2; d_gene: .; v_gene: TRBV9; abundance: .; CDR3aa: CASSGGGDYGYTF; CDR3nt: TGTGCCAGCAGCGGAGGGGGTGACTATGGCTACACCTTC
j_gene: TRBJ2-3; d_gene: .; v_gene: TRBV11-2; abundance: .; CDR3aa: CASSLEPGSGTDTQYF; CDR3nt: TGTGCCAGCAGCTTAGAGCCGGGGTCCGGCACAGATACGCAGTATTTT
j_gene: TRBJ1-6; d_gene: .; v_gene: TRBV2; abundance: .; CDR3aa: CASSEAGPGGSPLHF; CDR3nt: TGTGCCAGCAGTGAAGCGGGCCCGGGGGGTTCACCCCTCCACTTT
j_gene: TRBJ2-7; d_gene: TRBD1; v_gene: TRBV6-5; abundance: .; CDR3aa: CASILRGPRRDEQYF; CDR3nt: TGTGCCAGCATTCTTAGGGGGCCTCGCAGGGACGAGCAGTACTTC
j_gene: TRBJ1-1; d_gene: .; v_gene: TRBV5-8; abundance: .; CDR3aa: CASIGTPGTEAFF; CDR3nt: TGTGCCAGCATAGGGACCCCGGGCACTGAAGCTTTCTTT
j_gene: TRBJ1-2; d_gene: .; v_gene: TRBV29-1; abundance: .; CDR3aa: CSVMGGARGYTF; CDR3nt: TGCAGCGTTATGGGGGGGGCGAGGGGCTACACCTTC
j_gene: TRBJ2-2; d_gene: TRBD1; v_gene: TRBV4-1; abundance: .; CDR3aa: CASSQDRGGELFF; CDR3nt: TGCGCCAGCAGCCAAGACAGGGGGGGGGAGCTGTTTTTT
j_gene: TRBJ1-5; d_gene: .; v_gene: TRBV6-1; abundance: .; CDR3aa: CASSGLTGYSNQPQHF; CDR3nt: TGTGCCAGCAGTGGGTTGACAGGATATAGCAATCAGCCCCAGCATTTT
j_gene: TRBJ2-7; d_gene: .; v_gene: TRBV29-1; abundance: .; CDR3aa: CSVFIGNGYEQYF; CDR3nt: TGCAGCGTTTTTATAGGGAACGGCTACGAGCAGTACTTC
j_gene: TRBJ1-5; d_gene: .; v_gene: TRBV4-2; abundance: .; CDR3aa: CASSQEARGNQPQHF; CDR3nt: TGTGCCAGCAGCCAAGAAGCAAGGGGGAATCAGCCCCAGCATTTT
j_gene: TRBJ1-5; d_gene: .; v_gene: TRBV19; abundance: .; CDR3aa: CASSIGGRGRHQPQHF; CDR3nt: TGTGCCAGTAGTATTGGTGGGCGGGGGCGGCATCAGCCCCAGCATTTT
j_gene: TRBJ2-2; d_gene: TRBD1; v_gene: TRBV19; abundance: .; CDR3aa: CASSLTGLVFAGELFF; CDR3nt: TGTGCCAGTAGTCTGACAGGGTTGGTCTTTGCCGGGGAGCTGTTTTTT
j_gene: TRBJ2-1; d_gene: TRBD2; v_gene: TRBV9; abundance: .; CDR3aa: CASSVDGGGVSYNEQFF; CDR3nt: TGTGCCAGCAGCGTAGACGGCGGGGGGGTGTCCTACAATGAGCAGTTCTTC
j_gene: TRBJ1-1; d_gene: .; v_gene: TRBV7-9; abundance: few; CDR3aa: CASSPGGGLANTEAFF; CDR3nt: TGTGCCAGCAGCCCGGGGGGTGGACTCGCGAACACTGAAGCTTTCTTT
j_gene: TRBJ1-5; d_gene: .; v_gene: TRBV30; abundance: .; CDR3aa: CAWSYRVGNQPQHF; CDR3nt: TGTGCCTGGAGTTACAGGGTTGGTAATCAGCCCCAGCATTTT
j_gene: TRBJ2-7; d_gene: .; v_gene: TRBV9; abundance: .; CDR3aa: CASSARGPGSGHEQYF; CDR3nt: TGTGCCAGCAGCGCAAGGGGACCGGGTTCTGGCCACGAGCAGTACTTC
j_gene: TRBJ2-7; d_gene: TRBD2; v_gene: TRBV6-6; abundance: few; CDR3aa: CASSSLADEQYF; CDR3nt: TGTGCCAGCAGTTCACTAGCGGACGAGCAGTACTTC
j_gene: TRBJ2-5; d_gene: TRBD2; v_gene: TRBV25-1; abundance: .; CDR3aa: CASSESLLAGTKETQYF; CDR3nt: TGTGCCAGCAGTGAATCCCTACTAGCGGGGACTAAAGAGACCCAGTACTTC
j_gene: TRBJ1-4; d_gene: .; v_gene: TRBV5-6; abundance: few; CDR3aa: CASSLIATNEKLFF; CDR3nt: TGTGCCAGCAGCTTGATAGCAACTAATGAAAAACTGTTTTTT
j_gene: TRBJ1-1; d_gene: TRBD1; v_gene: TRBV6-1; abundance: .; CDR3aa: CASSSYAGTGGGAFF; CDR3nt: TGTGCCAGCAGTTCCTACGCCGGGACAGGGGGGGGAGCTTTCTTT
j_gene: TRBJ2-7; d_gene: .; v_gene: TRBV5-6; abundance: few; CDR3aa: CASSLYREKQYF; CDR3nt: TGTGCCAGCAGCTTGTACAGGGAGAAGCAGTACTTC
j_gene: TRBJ1-2; d_gene: .; v_gene: TRBV7-9; abundance: .; CDR3aa: CASRAGDGDGYTF; CDR3nt: TGTGCCAGCAGAGCAGGGGACGGGGATGGCTACACCTTC
j_gene: TRBJ2-3; d_gene: .; v_gene: TRBV6-1; abundance: .; CDR3aa: CASIESTDTQYF; CDR3nt: TGTGCCAGCATCGAAAGCACAGATACGCAGTATTTT
j_gene: TRBJ1-3; d_gene: .; v_gene: TRBV19; abundance: .; CDR3aa: CASSIGEGNTIYF; CDR3nt: TGTGCCAGTAGTATAGGAGAGGGAAACACCATATATTTT
j_gene: TRBJ2-3; d_gene: .; v_gene: TRBV5-6; abundance: .; CDR3aa: CASSYPSAAVTDTQYF; CDR3nt: TGTGCCAGCAGCTACCCTAGCGCTGCAGTCACAGATACGCAGTATTTT
j_gene: TRBJ1-6; d_gene: TRBD1; v_gene: TRBV9; abundance: .; CDR3aa: CASSARDRNSPLHF; CDR3nt: TGTGCCAGCAGCGCCCGGGACAGAAATTCACCCCTCCACTTT
j_gene: TRBJ1-3; d_gene: .; v_gene: TRBV11-2; abundance: .; CDR3aa: CASSLEGGVSGNTIYF; CDR3nt: TGTGCCAGCAGCCTAGAGGGAGGGGTCTCTGGAAACACCATATATTTT
j_gene: TRBJ2-7; d_gene: TRBD2; v_gene: TRBV7-8; abundance: .; CDR3aa: CASSLTSGYEQYF; CDR3nt: TGTGCCAGCAGCTTAACTAGCGGCTACGAGCAGTACTTC
j_gene: TRBJ2-5; d_gene: .; v_gene: TRBV7-2; abundance: .; CDR3aa: CASSFHLGQETQYF; CDR3nt: TGTGCCAGCAGCTTCCATCTAGGACAAGAGACCCAGTACTTC
j_gene: TRBJ1-5; d_gene: .; v_gene: TRBV19; abundance: .; CDR3aa: CASSMSGQPQHF; CDR3nt: TGTGCCAGTAGTATGAGTGGTCAGCCCCAGCATTTT
j_gene: TRBJ1-3; d_gene: .; v_gene: TRBV11-3; abundance: .; CDR3aa: CASSSREEAGNTIYF; CDR3nt: TGTGCCAGCAGCTCCAGGGAAGAGGCTGGAAACACCATATATTTT
j_gene: TRBJ1-2; d_gene: TRBD1; v_gene: TRBV6-1; abundance: .; CDR3aa: CASSETGTGFGYTF; CDR3nt: TGTGCCAGCAGTGAGACCGGGACAGGATTCGGCTACACCTTC
j_gene: TRBJ2-7; d_gene: TRBD2; v_gene: TRBV7-9; abundance: .; CDR3aa: CASSPTTGGGAYEQYF; CDR3nt: TGTGCCAGCAGCCCTACGACGGGAGGGGGGGCCTACGAGCAGTACTTC
j_gene: TRBJ2-7; d_gene: .; v_gene: TRBV11-2; abundance: .; CDR3aa: CASSLDLRYSYEQYF; CDR3nt: TGTGCCAGCAGCTTAGATCTCCGCTATTCCTACGAGCAGTACTTC
j_gene: TRBJ2-1; d_gene: .; v_gene: TRBV5-6; abundance: once; CDR3aa: CASSFEGPYNEQFF; CDR3nt: TGTGCCAGCAGCTTTGAGGGCCCCTACAATGAGCAGTTCTTC
j_gene: TRBJ2-7; d_gene: .; v_gene: TRBV6-6; abundance: .; CDR3aa: CASSYSDMREQYF; CDR3nt: TGTGCCAGCAGTTATTCTGATATGAGGGAGCAGTACTTC
j_gene: TRBJ1-4; d_gene: TRBD1; v_gene: TRBV19; abundance: .; CDR3aa: CASSDPTGGVEKLFF; CDR3nt: TGTGCCAGTAGTGACCCGACAGGGGGAGTCGAAAAACTGTTTTTT